The next 4 T cell receptor beta chains were all read from a single sample in a study of vaccination and CD4 T cells after COVID-19. Cultured CD4+ T cell DNA was sequenced using the Oncomine TCR Beta short-read assay. TCRdb reprocessed the PCR reads via MiXCR and lists one record per CDR3 protein. The table records 8,500 to 9,000 distinct CDR3 sequences, roughly 42% of them present only once. Sample treatment: roughly 11-day PBMC culture with coronavirus spike peptide pools or control peptides (ViraFEST assay). Gathering of the CD4+ T cells, from the unexposed donor, took place before the COVID-19 pandemic (2011-2018). These receptors are not linked to any known antigen. Sequencing was performed on CD4+ T cells from blood, cultured in vitro. Receptors originate from a human donor in good health.

The genes are TRBV10-1 and TRBJ2-2; D is perhaps TRBD2 (6 bases). The CDR3 has 13 amino acids. Germline CDR1 is WNHNN and CDR2 is SYGVQD (reference sequence). Deletions cut 4 bases from V and 8 bases from J, with 11 bases between. The CDR3 DNA follows: TGCGCCAGCAGTGGGCACGCGGGAGGGGAGCTGTTTTTT. Residues: CASSGHAGGELFF.

The chain uses TRBV6-1 and TRBJ2-6; D is uncertain. Looked up from germline, CDR1 is MNHNS and CDR2 is SASEGT. Trimming shortened V by 7 bases and J by 0 bases, and 10 bases separated the two germline ends. The CDR3 runs 15 residues. The CDR3 sequence: CASTTMPSGANVLTF. The CDR3 region has the DNA TGTGCCAGCACCACGATGCCCTCTGGGGCCAACGTCCTGACTTTC.

The chain carries TRBV6-1 and TRBJ1-5, with D unresolved. V lost 2 bases and J lost 6, with 11 bases in between. Germline V gene lookup returns CDR1 MNHNS and CDR2 SASEGT. The CDR3 extends over 14 amino acids. The CDR3 is CASSERWGGQPQHF. Here the CDR3 DNA reads TGTGCCAGCAGTGAACGGTGGGGAGGTCAGCCCCAGCATTTT.

The rearrangement uses TRBV6-1 and TRBJ2-3; D call uncertain. There are 12 residues in the CDR3. Trimming left V 6 bases short and J 3 bases short, with 7 bases between. The germline CDR1 and CDR2 sequences are MNHNS and SASEGT. For the CDR3, the DNA is TGTGCCAGCAGCCAGCTAACAGATACGCAGTATTTT. This codes for CASSQLTDTQYF.